These 22 T cell receptor beta chains were all obtained from the same sample, sequenced in a study of lymphopenia after photon versus proton radiotherapy. Generated by immunoSEQ multiplex PCR, the TCRdb table keeps only in-frame clones and is missing some. The sample includes about 58,000 clones, 84% of them seen just once. The sequencing used peripheral blood, collected from a patient treated with proton-based radiotherapy. Every receptor here comes from a man in his 60s with pancreatic cancer.

The rearrangement uses TRBV27 and TRBJ2-3; D could derive from TRBD1 or TRBD2 (7 bases each). The CDR3 sequence is 17 residues long. Trimming removed 1 base from V and 3 bases from J, with 17 bases in between. Per the germline V gene, CDR1 is MNHEY and CDR2 is SMNVEV (reference sequence). The CDR3, as DNA: TGTGCCAGCAGTTTATGGGAGGGGGCAAAGGCGACAGATACGCAGTATTTT. This codes for CASSLWEGAKATDTQYF.

This clone occurred once. This chain uses TRBV20-1 with TRBJ2-1; D remains ambiguous. Trimming removed 4 bases at V and 12 bases at J, with 10 bases between. Per the germline V gene, CDR1 is DFQATT and CDR2 is SNEGSKA (reference sequence). The CDR3 is made up of 10 amino acids. CDR3 region: CSAMGFGQFF. The DNA for the CDR3 is TGCAGTGCTATGGGCTTTGGGCAGTTCTTC.

V usage is TRBV30 and J usage is TRBJ1-2; possible D gene TRBD1, 5 bases. The V end was cut by 6 bases, the J end by 8 bases, with 19 bases between. The CDR3 consists of 13 residues. Germline loops: CDR1 GTSNPN, CDR2 SVGIG (reference sequence). For the CDR3, the DNA is TGTGCCTGCCCTCCCCGGGGACGAAGAGGCTACACCTTC. This codes for CACPPRGRRGYTF.

The gene calls are TRBV6-1 and TRBJ2-6; 8 bases align to TRBD1. This CDR3 region has 18 residues. Germline V CDR1 and CDR2: MNHNS, SASEGT. J was trimmed by 1 base and V by 2 bases; bases with no gene match: 7. The chain's CDR3 is CASSEKRQGWSGANVLTF. CDR3 nucleotides: TGTGCCAGCAGTGAAAAAAGACAGGGGTGGTCTGGGGCCAACGTCCTGACTTTC.

V and J are TRBV28 and TRBJ1-2; D possibly corresponds to TRBD1 (5 bases). V was shortened by 7 bases and J by 6 bases, with 18 bases between the two germline ends. CDR1 and CDR2 from the germline V gene are MDHEN and SYDVKM. CDR3 length: 14 amino acids. The CDR3 region is CASTTGSIQHGYTF. CDR3 sequence (DNA): TGTGCCAGCACAACAGGAAGTATCCAACATGGCTACACCTTC.

The chain recombines TRBV19 with TRBJ1-5, with 8 bases lining up with TRBD1. This CDR3 is 15 amino acids long. Germline V CDR1 and CDR2: LNHDA, SQIVND (reference sequence). Trimming cost V 6 bases and J 0 bases; bases outside gene matches: 4. CDR3 residues: CASRLDRGSNQPQHF. The DNA for the CDR3 is TGTGCCAGTAGGCTCGACAGGGGTAGCAATCAGCCCCAGCATTTT.

This clone showed up just a few times. The chain joins TRBV19 to TRBJ2-2; perhaps TRBD2 as D (6 bases). Germline CDR1 reads LNHDA; CDR2 reads SQIVND (reference sequence). CDR3 length: 15 amino acids. Between the trimmed V and J ends, which lost 7 bases and 0 bases, there was a span of 12 bases. This chain's CDR3 is CASTVGLANTGELFF. The CDR3, as DNA: TGTGCCAGTACCGTGGGACTCGCGAACACCGGGGAGCTGTTTTTT.

J is TRBJ1-3 and V is TRBV15; D is possibly TRBD1 (6 bases). This CDR3 spans 17 amino acids. V lost 4 bases and J lost 0, with 16 bases in between. Per the germline V gene, CDR1 is LNHNV and CDR2 is YYDKDF (reference sequence). This chain's CDR3 is CATSTGEDRYSGNTIYF. In nucleotides, the CDR3 is TGTGCCACCAGCACAGGGGAGGACAGATACTCTGGAAACACCATATATTTT.

V is TRBV9 and J is TRBJ1-1; D remains unclear. V was pared by 0 bases and J by 11 bases, with 20 bases between. There are 15 residues in the CDR3. Germline loops: CDR1 SGDLS, CDR2 YYNGEE. CDR3 nucleotides: TGTGCCAGCAGCGTAGGGGCGGAACAGTCATTAGGCGCTTTCTTT. Its translation: CASSVGAEQSLGAFF.

The table lists this clone with a count of one. This chain links TRBV14 with TRBJ2-4; D gene unclear. CDR3 length: 14 residues. CDR1 SGHDN and CDR2 FVKESK come from the germline V gene. V gave up 1 base and J gave up 8 bases, with 12 bases separating them. CDR3 in amino acids: CASSQALRTDIQYF. The CDR3 coding sequence is TGTGCCAGCAGCCAAGCACTGCGGACGGACATTCAGTACTTC. The full variable domain, its missing parts supplied by reference TRBV14 and TRBJ2-4, is EAGVTQFPSHSVIEKGQTVTLRCDPISGHDNLYWYRRVMGKEIKFLLHFVKESKQDESGMPNNRFLAERTGGTYSTLKVQPAELEDSGVYFCASSQALRTDIQYFGAGTRLSVL.

This chain connects TRBV25-1 to TRBJ1-5, with D unresolved. Per germline, CDR1 MGHDK and CDR2 SYGVNS. The CDR3 is 13 amino acids. Trimming cost V 8 bases and J 12 bases, with 20 bases left between them. The DNA for the CDR3 is TGTGCCAGCTGTGCCCCGGGCAGTTCGCTCCAGCATTTT. It yields the protein CASCAPGSSLQHF.

This clone was picked up a small number of times. The J gene is TRBJ1-1, the V gene TRBV11-2; possible D gene TRBD1, 6 bases. Trimming cost V 6 bases and J 3 bases, with 14 bases left between them. Germline V gives CDR1 SGHAT, CDR2 FQNNGV. The CDR3 length is 14 residues. The CDR3 is CASSNRRTDTEAFF. CDR3 DNA sequence: TGTGCCAGCAGTAATCGCCGGACAGACACTGAAGCTTTCTTT.

This sequence joins TRBV2 and TRBJ2-7; 7 positions match TRBD1. V lost 11 bases and J lost 2; bases outside the gene matches: 6. Germline V CDR1 and CDR2: SNHLY, FYNNEI. CDR3 length: 12 amino acids. The DNA of the CDR3 is TGTGCCTGGGGGCAGGGGGCCTACGAGCAGTACTTC. This gives the protein CAWGQGAYEQYF.

This clone was detected only once. Other nucleotide sequences from this sample produce the same CDR3. CDR3 loop: CASSLWDSQETQYF. The CDR3 DNA follows: TGTGCCAGCAGCTTATGGGACTCCCAAGAGACCCAGTACTTC. The chain carries TRBV11-2 and TRBJ2-5, with D possibly TRBD2 on 6 matching bases. CDR3 length: 14 amino acids. Trimming removed 2 bases from V and 1 base from J, with 8 bases in between. The germline gives CDR1 SGHAT, CDR2 FQNNGV.

The genes are TRBV11-3 and TRBJ2-5; 10 nucleotides align to TRBD2. The J segment lost 4 bases and the V segment lost 0 bases, leaving 11 bases of the junction unmatched. The CDR3 runs 18 residues. The germline CDR1 and CDR2 sequences are SGHNT and YENEEA. CDR3 loop: CASSLESGREISGETQYF. CDR3 DNA sequence: TGTGCCAGCAGCTTAGAAAGCGGGAGGGAAATTTCGGGAGAGACCCAGTACTTC.

The chain employs TRBV27 and TRBJ1-4; D gene unclear. Trimming left V 2 bases short and J 4 bases short, with 26 bases between. Germline CDR1 MNHEY, CDR2 SMNVEV (reference sequence). The CDR3 sequence is 20 residues long. The CDR3 spells CASSLTFVDSHLDSNEKLFF. In DNA form, the CDR3 reads TGTGCCAGCAGTTTAACCTTCGTGGACTCACATCTCGATAGTAATGAAAAACTGTTTTTT.

J is TRBJ1-4 and V is TRBV30; TRBD1 matches 8 bases. This CDR3 comprises 14 residues. The V segment lost 5 bases and the J segment 3 bases; nucleotides outside the gene matches: 5. CDR1 GTSNPN and CDR2 SVGIG come from the germline V gene (reference sequence). CDR3 amino acids: CAWGQGVSNEKLFF. In DNA form, the CDR3 reads TGTGCCTGGGGACAGGGAGTATCTAATGAAAAACTGTTTTTT.

The V gene is TRBV19, the J gene TRBJ2-7, with D tentatively TRBD2 (6 bases). Germline values: CDR1 LNHDA, CDR2 SQIVND (reference sequence). CDR3 size: 16 residues. The ends were cut back, 2 bases at V and 4 bases at J, with 18 bases in the middle. CDR3 residues: CASSIKREAPRYEQYF. As DNA, the CDR3 is TGTGCCAGTAGTATAAAGAGGGAGGCCCCGAGGTACGAGCAGTACTTC.

The chain employs TRBV29-1 and TRBJ1-1, with D uncertain. CDR3 length: 12 residues. V dropped 4 bases and J dropped 1 base, with 7 bases sitting between them. Germline V lookup: CDR1 SQVTM, CDR2 ANQGSEA. The chain's CDR3 is CSVAESNTEAFF. The CDR3 nucleotides read TGCAGCGTTGCCGAATCGAACACTGAAGCTTTCTTT.

V and J are TRBV7-9 and TRBJ1-1, with 9 positions matching TRBD1. The CDR3 is made up of 18 amino acids. The germline gives CDR1 SEHNR, CDR2 FQNEAQ (reference sequence). Germline trimming cut 6 bases from V and 0 bases from J; bases unmatched to any gene: 14. CDR3 protein: CASRGRQTGGRMNTEAFF. The DNA for the CDR3 is TGTGCCAGCAGGGGTAGACAGACAGGGGGTAGAATGAACACTGAAGCTTTCTTT.

The chain joins TRBV15 to TRBJ2-7, with unresolved D. Trimming removed 3 bases at V and 2 bases at J, with 17 bases between. CDR3 length: 16 amino acids. From germline, CDR1 is LNHNV and CDR2 YYDKDF (reference sequence). CDR3 nucleotides: TGTGCCACCAGCAGTGCACGTGGTAGCTTCCCCTACGAGCAGTACTTC. This translates into CATSSARGSFPYEQYF.

The rearrangement uses TRBV7-9 and TRBJ2-3, with D unresolved. The CDR3 runs 16 residues. Germline-derived CDR1 and CDR2 are SEHNR and FQNEAQ (reference sequence). Trimming removed 5 bases from V and 1 base from J, with 16 bases in between. The CDR3 here is CASSPQTVVGTDTQYF. CDR3 in DNA: TGTGCCAGCAGCCCTCAGACGGTTGTTGGCACAGATACGCAGTATTTT. The full variable domain, with the rest looked up from reference TRBV7-9 and TRBJ2-3, is DTGVSQNPRHKITKRGQNVTFRCDPISEHNRLYWYRQTLGQGPEFLTYFQNEAQLEKSRLLSDRFSAERPKGSFSTLEIQRTEQGDSAMYLCASSPQTVVGTDTQYFGPGTRLTVL.